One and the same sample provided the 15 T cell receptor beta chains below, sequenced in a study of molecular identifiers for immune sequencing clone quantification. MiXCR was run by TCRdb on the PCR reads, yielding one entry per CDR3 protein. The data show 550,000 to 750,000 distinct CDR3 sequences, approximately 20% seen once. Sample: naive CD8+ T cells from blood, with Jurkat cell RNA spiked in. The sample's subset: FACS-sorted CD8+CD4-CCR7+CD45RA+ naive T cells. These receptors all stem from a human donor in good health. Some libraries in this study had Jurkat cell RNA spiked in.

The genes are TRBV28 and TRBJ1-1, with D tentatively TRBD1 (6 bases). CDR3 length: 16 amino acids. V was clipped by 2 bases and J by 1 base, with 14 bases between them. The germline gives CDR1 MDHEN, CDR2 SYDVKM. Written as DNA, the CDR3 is TGTGCCAGCAGTTTAAGATGGGGGCAGACGAACACTGAAGCTTTCTTT. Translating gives CASSLRWGQTNTEAFF.

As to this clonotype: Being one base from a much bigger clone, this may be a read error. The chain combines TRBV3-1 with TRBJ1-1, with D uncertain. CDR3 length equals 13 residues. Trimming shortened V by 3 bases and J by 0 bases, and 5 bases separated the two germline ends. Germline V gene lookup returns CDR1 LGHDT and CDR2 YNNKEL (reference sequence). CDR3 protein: CASSQYVNTEAFF. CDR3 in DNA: TGTGCCAGCAGCCAGTACGTGAACACTGAAGCTTTCTTT. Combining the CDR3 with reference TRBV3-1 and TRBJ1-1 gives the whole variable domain DTAVSQTPKYLVTQMGNDKSIKCEQNLGHDTMYWYKQDSKKFLKIMFSYNNKELIINETVPNRFSPKSPDKAHLNLHINSLELGDSAVYFCASSQYVNTEAFFGQGTRLTVV.

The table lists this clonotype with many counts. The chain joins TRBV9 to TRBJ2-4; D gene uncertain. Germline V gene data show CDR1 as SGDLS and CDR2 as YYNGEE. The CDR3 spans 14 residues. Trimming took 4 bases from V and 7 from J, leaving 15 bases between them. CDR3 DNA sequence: TGTGCCAGCAGCCCACCGTTGGAATCTAACATTCAGTACTTC. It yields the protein CASSPPLESNIQYF.

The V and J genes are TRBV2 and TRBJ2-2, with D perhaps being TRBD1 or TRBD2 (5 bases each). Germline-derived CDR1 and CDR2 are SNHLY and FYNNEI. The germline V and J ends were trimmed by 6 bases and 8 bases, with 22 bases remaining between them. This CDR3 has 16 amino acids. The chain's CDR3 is CASRDTARAGAGELFF. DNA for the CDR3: TGTGCCAGCAGGGACACAGCGAGGGCTGGTGCGGGGGAGCTGTTTTTT. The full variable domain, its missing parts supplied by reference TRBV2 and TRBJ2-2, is EPEVTQTPSHQVTQMGQEVILRCVPISNHLYFYWYRQILGQKVEFLVSFYNNEISEKSEIFDDQFSVERPDGSNFTLKIRSTKLEDSAMYFCASRDTARAGAGELFFGEGSRLTVL.

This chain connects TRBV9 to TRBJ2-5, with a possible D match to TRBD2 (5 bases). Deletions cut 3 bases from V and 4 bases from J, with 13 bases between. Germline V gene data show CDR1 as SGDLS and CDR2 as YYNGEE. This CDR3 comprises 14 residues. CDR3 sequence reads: CASSGGSNRETQYF. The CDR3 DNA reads TGTGCCAGCAGCGGCGGGTCTAATCGAGAGACCCAGTACTTC.

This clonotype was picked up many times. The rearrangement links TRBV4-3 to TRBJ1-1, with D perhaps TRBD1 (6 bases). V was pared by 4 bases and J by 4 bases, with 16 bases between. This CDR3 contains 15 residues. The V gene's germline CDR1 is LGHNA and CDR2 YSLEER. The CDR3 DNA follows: TGCGCCAGCAGCCTATCAACAGGGCTGGGCACTGAAGCTTTCTTT. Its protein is CASSLSTGLGTEAFF.

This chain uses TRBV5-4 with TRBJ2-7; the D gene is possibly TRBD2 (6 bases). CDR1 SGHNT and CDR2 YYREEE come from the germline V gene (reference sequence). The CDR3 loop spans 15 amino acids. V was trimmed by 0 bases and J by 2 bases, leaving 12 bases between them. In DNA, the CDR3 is TGTGCCAGCAGCTTGGGGCGGGGACTCACCTACGAGCAGTACTTC. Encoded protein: CASSLGRGLTYEQYF.

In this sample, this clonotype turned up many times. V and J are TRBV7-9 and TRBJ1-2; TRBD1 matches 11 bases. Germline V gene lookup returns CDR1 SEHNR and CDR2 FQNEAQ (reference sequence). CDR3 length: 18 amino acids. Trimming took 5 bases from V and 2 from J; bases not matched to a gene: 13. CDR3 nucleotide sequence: TGTGCCAGCAGCGAGGAGCACCAGGGACAGGGGGGGAACTATGGCTACACCTTC. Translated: CASSEEHQGQGGNYGYTF.

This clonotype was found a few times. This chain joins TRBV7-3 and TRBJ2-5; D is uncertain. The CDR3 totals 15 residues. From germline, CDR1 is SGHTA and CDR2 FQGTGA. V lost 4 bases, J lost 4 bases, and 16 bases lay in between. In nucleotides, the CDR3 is TGTGCCAGCAGCTCCTCCGGCCTAGTAGGAGAGACCCAGTACTTC. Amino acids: CASSSSGLVGETQYF.

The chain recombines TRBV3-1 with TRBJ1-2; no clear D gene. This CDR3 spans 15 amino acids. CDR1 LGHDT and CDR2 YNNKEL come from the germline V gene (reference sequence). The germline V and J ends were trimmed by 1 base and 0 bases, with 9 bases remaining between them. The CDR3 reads CASSQGTRANYGYTF. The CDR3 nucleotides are TGTGCCAGCAGCCAAGGCACGCGAGCTAACTATGGCTACACCTTC.

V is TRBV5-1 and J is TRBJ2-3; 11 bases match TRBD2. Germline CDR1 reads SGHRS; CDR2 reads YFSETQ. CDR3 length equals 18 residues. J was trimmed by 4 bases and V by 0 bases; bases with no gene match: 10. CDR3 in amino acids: CASSLGVLLAGVSDTQYF. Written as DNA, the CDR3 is TGCGCCAGCAGCTTGGGTGTACTACTAGCGGGAGTATCAGATACGCAGTATTTT.

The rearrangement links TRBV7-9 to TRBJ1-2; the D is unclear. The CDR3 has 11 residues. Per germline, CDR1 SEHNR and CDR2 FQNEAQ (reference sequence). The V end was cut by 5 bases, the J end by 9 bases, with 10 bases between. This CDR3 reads CASSGQYSYTF. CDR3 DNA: TGTGCCAGCAGCGGGCAGTATAGCTACACCTTC.

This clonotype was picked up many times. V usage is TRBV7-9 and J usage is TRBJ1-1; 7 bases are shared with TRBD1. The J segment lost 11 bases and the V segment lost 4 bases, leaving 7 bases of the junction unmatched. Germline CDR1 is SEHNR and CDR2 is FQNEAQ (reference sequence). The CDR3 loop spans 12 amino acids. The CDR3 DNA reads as TGTGCCAGCAGCTCCCCCAGGGGGGACGCTTTCTTT. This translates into CASSSPRGDAFF.

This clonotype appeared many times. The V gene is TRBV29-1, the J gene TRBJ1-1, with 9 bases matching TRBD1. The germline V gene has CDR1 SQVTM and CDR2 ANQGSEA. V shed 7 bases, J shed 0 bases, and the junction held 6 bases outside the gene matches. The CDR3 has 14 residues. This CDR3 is CSGSGTGLNTEAFF. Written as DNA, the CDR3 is TGCAGCGGGAGCGGGACAGGGCTGAACACTGAAGCTTTCTTT.

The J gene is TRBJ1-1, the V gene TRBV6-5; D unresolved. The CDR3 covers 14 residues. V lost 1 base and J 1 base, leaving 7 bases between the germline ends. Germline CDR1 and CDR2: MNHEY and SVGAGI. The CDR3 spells CASSYFRENTEAFF. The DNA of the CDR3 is TGTGCCAGCAGTTACTTCCGGGAGAACACTGAAGCTTTCTTT.